This T cell receptor (beta chain) was profiled in a study of control samples from healthy donors and cancer patients. V was clipped by 0 bases and J by 8 bases; unmatched bases: 6. There are 15 residues in the CDR3. Germline V gives CDR1 SGHNT, CDR2 YYREEE (reference sequence). Here immunoSEQ multiplex PCR was the method, and the copy in TCRdb shows in-frame clones only, minus some. The sample lists under 200,000 clones; around 96% were seen once. The sequenced sample consisted of blood. V usage is TRBV5-4 and J usage is TRBJ2-1, with 9 bases matching TRBD2. The receptor comes from a woman aged 25 to 39 in good health. CDR3 loop: CASSLVSSGTDEQFF. CDR3 sequence (DNA): TGTGCCAGCAGCTTGGTTTCTAGCGGGACCGATGAGCAGTTCTTC.